This entry lists 3 T cell receptor beta chains sequenced from one sample in a study of low-dose radiotherapy and immunotherapy resistance in tumors. TRAV and TRBV primers primed cDNA for both TCRalpha and TCRbeta. Over around 19 PCR cycles, TCRs were amplified from a constant-region primer and V-primer adapter. TCRdb fed the reads into MiXCR, producing one record per CDR3 protein. The table includes roughly 95,000 distinct CDR3 sequences, approximately 22% detected once. Time point: after trial treatment. Indicated treatment: LDRT plus nivolumab, ipilimumab, low-dose cyclophosphamide and aspirin (RACIN trial). The material sequenced was PBMCs, taken after low-dose radiotherapy plus immunotherapy. These receptors all come from a female donor with ovarian cancer.

This clonotype has a single count. The chain uses TRBV28 and TRBJ1-6, with D possibly matching TRBD1 (5 bases). CDR1 and CDR2 from the germline V gene are MDHEN and SYDVKM. The CDR3 contains 14 residues. Trimming took 3 bases from V and 9 from J, leaving 12 bases between them. CDR3 in amino acids: CASSFRPRGSPLHF. The CDR3 coding sequence is TGTGCCAGCAGTTTCAGACCTAGGGGTTCACCCCTCCACTTT.

This clonotype was counted only a few times. The gene calls are TRBV28 and TRBJ2-4; D is undetermined. Germline assignment: CDR1 MDHEN and CDR2 SYDVKM. V was cut by 7 bases and J by 0 bases, with 16 bases left in between. This CDR3 has 16 residues. CDR3 sequence reads: CASTLPGFLAKNIQYF. CDR3 coding DNA: TGTGCCAGCACCCTCCCGGGCTTCCTAGCCAAAAACATTCAGTACTTC.

V and J are TRBV27 and TRBJ2-7; TRBD2 matches at 10 bases. The CDR3 is 15 residues long. Germline values: CDR1 MNHEY, CDR2 SMNVEV (reference sequence). V lost 3 bases to trimming and J lost 5 bases; unmatched junction nucleotides: 7. The CDR3: CASSFTGTSVNEQYF. CDR3 nucleotide sequence: TGTGCCAGCAGTTTCACCGGGACTAGCGTTAACGAGCAGTACTTC.